This TCR beta chain was found in a study of T cells in Graves' hyperthyroidism and ophthalmopathy. General observations from the study: Among thyroid clonotypes expanded above 0.001, most also appeared in blood.

With respect to this clonotype: Its antigen is not identified.

Amplification yielded TCR beta CDR3 regions, with RNA transcripts as the source. First-round RT-PCR with HTBI primers amplified the TCR CDR3 region. TCRdb ran MiXCR on the multiplex PCR reads and lists one entry per CDR3 protein. The sample includes over 500,000 distinct CDR3 sequences, about 14% of them seen just once. Graves' hyperthyroidism qualified as stable when ophthalmopathy did not progress within 18 months. The PBMCs had their origin in 10 ml of fresh peripheral blood. V dropped 0 bases and J dropped 0 bases, with 13 bases sitting between them. The CDR3 length is 17 residues. The V gene's germline CDR1 is SGHRS and CDR2 YFSETQ.

Sequencing was performed on blood. The rearrangement uses TRBV5-1 and TRBJ1-3, with D perhaps matching TRBD1 (6 bases). The clonotype comes from a woman in her forties with Graves' hyperthyroidism. CDR3 in DNA: TGCGCCAGCAGCTTGGAACCAGGGGCGATCTCTGGAAACACCATATATTTT. Translating gives CASSLEPGAISGNTIYF.